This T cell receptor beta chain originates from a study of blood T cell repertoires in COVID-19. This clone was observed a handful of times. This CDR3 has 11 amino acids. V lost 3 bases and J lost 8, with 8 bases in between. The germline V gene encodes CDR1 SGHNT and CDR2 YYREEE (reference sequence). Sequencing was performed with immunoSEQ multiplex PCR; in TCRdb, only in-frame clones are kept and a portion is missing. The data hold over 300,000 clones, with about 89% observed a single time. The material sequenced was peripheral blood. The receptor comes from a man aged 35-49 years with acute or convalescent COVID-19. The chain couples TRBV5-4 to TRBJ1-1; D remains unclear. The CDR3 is CASSSREEAFF. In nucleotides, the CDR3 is TGTGCCAGCAGCTCCCGGGAGGAAGCTTTCTTT.